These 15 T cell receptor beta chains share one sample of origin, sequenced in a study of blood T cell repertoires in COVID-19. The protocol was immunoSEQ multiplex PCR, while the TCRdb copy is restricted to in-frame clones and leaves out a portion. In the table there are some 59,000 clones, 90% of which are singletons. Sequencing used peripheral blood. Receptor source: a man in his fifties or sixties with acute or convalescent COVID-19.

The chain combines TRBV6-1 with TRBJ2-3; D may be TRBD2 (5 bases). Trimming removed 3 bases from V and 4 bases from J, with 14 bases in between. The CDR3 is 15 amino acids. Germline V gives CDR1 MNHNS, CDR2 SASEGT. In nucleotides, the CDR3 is TGTGCCAGCAGTGACCGGTCCGGGGTGCCAGATACGCAGTATTTT. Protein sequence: CASSDRSGVPDTQYF.

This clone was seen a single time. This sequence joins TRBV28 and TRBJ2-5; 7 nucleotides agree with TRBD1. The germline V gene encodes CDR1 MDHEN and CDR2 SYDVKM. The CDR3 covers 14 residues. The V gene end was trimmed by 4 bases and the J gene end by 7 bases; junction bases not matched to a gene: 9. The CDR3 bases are TGTGCCAGCAGTTCATCGACAGGGTCAGGGACCCAGTACTTC. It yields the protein CASSSSTGSGTQYF.

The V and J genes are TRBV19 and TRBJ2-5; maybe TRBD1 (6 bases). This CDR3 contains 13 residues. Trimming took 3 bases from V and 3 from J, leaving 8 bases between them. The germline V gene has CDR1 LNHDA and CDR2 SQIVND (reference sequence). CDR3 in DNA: TGTGCCAGTAGTATTCCAGGGGAAGAGACCCAGTACTTC. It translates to CASSIPGEETQYF. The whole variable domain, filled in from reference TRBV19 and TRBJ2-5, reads DGGITQSPKYLFRKEGQNVTLSCEQNLNHDAMYWYRQDPGQGLRLIYYSQIVNDFQKGDIAEGYSVSREKKESFPLTVTSAQKNPTAFYLCASSIPGEETQYFGPGTRLLVL.

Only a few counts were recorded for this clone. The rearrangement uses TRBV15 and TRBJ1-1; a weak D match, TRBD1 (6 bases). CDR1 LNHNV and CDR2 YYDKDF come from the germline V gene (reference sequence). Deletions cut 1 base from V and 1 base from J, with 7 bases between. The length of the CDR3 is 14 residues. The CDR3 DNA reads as TGTGCCACCAGCAGAGCAGGGGAGAACACTGAAGCTTTCTTT. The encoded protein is CATSRAGENTEAFF.

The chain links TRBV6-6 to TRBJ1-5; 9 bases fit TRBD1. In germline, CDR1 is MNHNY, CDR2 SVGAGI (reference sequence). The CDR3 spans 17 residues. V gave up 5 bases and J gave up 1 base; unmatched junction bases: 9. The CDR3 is CASSLRTGERSNQPQHF. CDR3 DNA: TGTGCCAGCAGTCTTAGGACAGGGGAACGGAGCAATCAGCCCCAGCATTTT.

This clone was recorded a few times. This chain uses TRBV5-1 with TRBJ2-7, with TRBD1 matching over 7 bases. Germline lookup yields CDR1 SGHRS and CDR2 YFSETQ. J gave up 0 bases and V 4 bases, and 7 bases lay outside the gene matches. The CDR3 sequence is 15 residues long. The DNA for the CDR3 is TGCGCCAGCAGCCCCGACAGGGTACGCTCCTACGAGCAGTACTTC. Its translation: CASSPDRVRSYEQYF.

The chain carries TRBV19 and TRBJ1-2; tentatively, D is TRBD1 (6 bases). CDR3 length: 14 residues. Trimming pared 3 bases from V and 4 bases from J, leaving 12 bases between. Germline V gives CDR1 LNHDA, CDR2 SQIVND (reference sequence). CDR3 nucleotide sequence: TGTGCCAGTAGTATCCCAGGGGATCTCTATGGCTACACCTTC. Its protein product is CASSIPGDLYGYTF.

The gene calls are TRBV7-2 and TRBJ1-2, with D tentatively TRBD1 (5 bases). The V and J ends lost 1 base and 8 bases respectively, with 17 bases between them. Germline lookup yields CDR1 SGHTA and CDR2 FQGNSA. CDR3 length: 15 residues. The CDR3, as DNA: TGTGCCAGCAGCTTAGGTGACCGGGGGATCTGGGGCTACACCTTC. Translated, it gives CASSLGDRGIWGYTF.

The CDR3 DNA follows: TGTGCCAGCAGCCTGGTAGCGGGATCGCACGAGCAGTACTTC. It yields the protein CASSLVAGSHEQYF. This rearrangement joins TRBV3-1 (or the pseudogene TRBV3-2) to TRBJ2-7, with TRBD2 matching over 8 bases. Germline CDR1 and CDR2: LGHDT and YNNKEL (reference sequence). The CDR3 is 14 amino acids. J gave up 5 bases and V 4 bases, and 7 bases lay outside the gene matches.

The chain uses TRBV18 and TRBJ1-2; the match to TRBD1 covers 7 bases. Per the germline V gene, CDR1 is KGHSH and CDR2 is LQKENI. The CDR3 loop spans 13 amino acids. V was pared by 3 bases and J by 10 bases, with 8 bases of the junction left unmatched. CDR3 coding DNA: TGTGCCAGCTCACCCGGGACAGTTGGAGCCTACACCTTC. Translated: CASSPGTVGAYTF.

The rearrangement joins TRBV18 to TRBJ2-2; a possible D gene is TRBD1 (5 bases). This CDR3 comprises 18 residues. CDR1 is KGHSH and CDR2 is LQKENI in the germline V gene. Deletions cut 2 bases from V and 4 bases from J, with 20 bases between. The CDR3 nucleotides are TGTGCCAGCTCACCAGAACCGCGTCAAAGGGGCGGCACCGGGGAGCTGTTTTTT. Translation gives CASSPEPRQRGGTGELFF.

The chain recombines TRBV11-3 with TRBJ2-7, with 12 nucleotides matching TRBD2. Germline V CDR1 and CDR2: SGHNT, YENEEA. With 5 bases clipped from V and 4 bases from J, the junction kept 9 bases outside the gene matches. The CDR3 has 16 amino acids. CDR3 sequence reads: CASSTQTSGSGYEQYF. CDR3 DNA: TGTGCCAGCAGCACCCAGACTAGCGGGAGCGGATACGAGCAGTACTTC.

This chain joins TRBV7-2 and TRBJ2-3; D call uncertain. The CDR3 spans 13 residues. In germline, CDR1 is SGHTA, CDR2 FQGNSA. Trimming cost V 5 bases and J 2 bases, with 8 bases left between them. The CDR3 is CASSGQNTDTQYF. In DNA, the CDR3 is TGTGCCAGCAGCGGCCAAAACACAGATACGCAGTATTTT. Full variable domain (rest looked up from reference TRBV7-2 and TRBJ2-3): GAGVSQSPSNKVTEKGKDVELRCDPISGHTALYWYRQSLGQGLEFLIYFQGNSAPDKSGLPSDRFSAERTGGSVSTLTIQRTQQEDSAVYLCASSGQNTDTQYFGPGTRLTVL.

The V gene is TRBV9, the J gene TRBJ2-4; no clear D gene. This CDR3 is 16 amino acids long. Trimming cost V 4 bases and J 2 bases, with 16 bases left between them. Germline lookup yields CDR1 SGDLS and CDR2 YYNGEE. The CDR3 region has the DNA TGTGCCAGCAGCTCTGGAGACTCCGTTTCCAAAAACATTCAGTACTTC. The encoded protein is CASSSGDSVSKNIQYF.

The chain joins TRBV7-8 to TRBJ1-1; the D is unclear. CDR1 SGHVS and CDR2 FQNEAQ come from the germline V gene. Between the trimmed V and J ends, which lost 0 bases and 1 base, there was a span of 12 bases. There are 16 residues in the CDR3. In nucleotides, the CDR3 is TGTGCCAGCAGCTTAGCTGGCAGCGAAACGAACACTGAAGCTTTCTTT. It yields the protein CASSLAGSETNTEAFF.